Following are 19 T cell receptor beta chains from one sample sequenced in a study of blood T cell repertoires in COVID-19. Measured with immunoSEQ multiplex PCR; TCRdb has only the in-frame clones, and not every one. The sample consists of 250,000 to 350,000 clones, approximately 91% of them appearing once. Specimen: peripheral blood. All receptors come from an older woman with acute or convalescent COVID-19.

This chain uses TRBV4-1 with TRBJ2-6; D uncertain. V dropped 9 bases and J dropped 2 bases, with 11 bases sitting between them. Germline V gene sequence: CDR1 MGHRA, CDR2 YSYEKL. This CDR3 has 14 residues. CDR3 DNA sequence: TGCGCCAGTCATTTGAGGACTGGGGCCAACGTCCTGACTTTC. It specifies CASHLRTGANVLTF.

This sequence joins TRBV7-9 and TRBJ2-2; 7 bases agree with TRBD1. This CDR3 is built from 16 residues. Per germline, CDR1 SEHNR and CDR2 FQNEAQ (reference sequence). V lost 3 bases and J lost 4; bases outside the gene matches: 8. DNA of the CDR3: TGTGCCAGCAGCTTTTCCCTGACAGGGAGCACCGGGGAGCTGTTTTTT. Amino acids: CASSFSLTGSTGELFF.

This chain joins TRBV12-5 and TRBJ1-2, with D maybe TRBD1 (6 bases). The ends were cut back, 6 bases at V and 0 bases at J, with 11 bases in the middle. CDR1 is LGHNT, CDR2 FRNRAP, per germline. This CDR3 region has 14 residues. The CDR3 spells CASGITGTNYGYTF. CDR3 DNA sequence: TGTGCTAGTGGGATAACAGGGACTAACTATGGCTACACCTTC.

The CDR3 DNA follows: TGTGCCAGCGAGTTTGGGGGGGTGAAGAATGAAAAACTGTTTTTT. It codes for CASEFGGVKNEKLFF. The chain couples TRBV28 to TRBJ1-4; D is perhaps TRBD1 (5 bases). Trimming pared 8 bases from V and 5 bases from J, leaving 18 bases between. The length of the CDR3 is 15 residues. In germline, CDR1 is MDHEN, CDR2 SYDVKM.

The genes are TRBV20-1 and TRBJ2-1, with 11 bases that match TRBD2. CDR3 length: 18 residues. Germline V lookup: CDR1 DFQATT, CDR2 SNEGSKA (reference sequence). V trimming: 3 bases; J trimming: 5 bases; junction bases outside the gene matches: 15. CDR3 bases: TGCAGTGCTAGTGCTAGCCGACTAGCGGGGCGCTGGCACAATGAGCAGTTCTTC. Translation: CSASASRLAGRWHNEQFF.

The V gene is TRBV3-1 (or the pseudogene TRBV3-2), the J gene TRBJ2-7, with D possibly matching TRBD1 (5 bases). Germline V gene sequence: CDR1 LGHDT, CDR2 YNNKEL (reference sequence). Trimming took off 0 bases at V and 0 bases at J, with 12 bases between the two ends. This CDR3 is built from 16 residues. For the CDR3, the DNA is TGTGCCAGCAGCCAAGAACGTCAGGGTGGCTCCTACGAGCAGTACTTC. This codes for CASSQERQGGSYEQYF.

V and J are TRBV7-9 and TRBJ2-5; 10 nucleotides match TRBD2. V lost 5 bases to trimming and J lost 4 bases; unmatched junction nucleotides: 7. The CDR3 contains 15 residues. CDR1 and CDR2 (germline): SEHNR, FQNEAQ (reference sequence). CDR3 sequence (DNA): TGTGCCAGCAGCGCGAGCGGGAGGGCCACAGAGACCCAGTACTTC. Protein product: CASSASGRATETQYF. The complete variable domain, with remaining parts taken from reference TRBV7-9 and TRBJ2-5, reads DTGVSQNPRHKITKRGQNVTFRCDPISEHNRLYWYRQTLGQGPEFLTYFQNEAQLEKSRLLSDRFSAERPKGSFSTLEIQRTEQGDSAMYLCASSASGRATETQYFGPGTRLLVL.

The chain combines TRBV10-3 with TRBJ2-7; 10 bases line up with TRBD1. Germline V CDR1 and CDR2: ENHRY, SYGVKD. The CDR3 length is 15 residues. Trimming at V came to 7 bases and at J to 3 bases, leaving 9 bases not matched to a gene. CDR3 nucleotides: TGTGCCATCACCGGGGGGACAGGGGTGAACTACGAGCAGTACTTC. It encodes CAITGGTGVNYEQYF.

This clone was detected a few times. J is TRBJ2-1 and V is TRBV5-4; TRBD2 matches 16 bases. This CDR3 is 17 amino acids long. The germline V gene encodes CDR1 SGHNT and CDR2 YYREEE (reference sequence). V lost 4 bases, J lost 6 bases, and 7 bases stayed unmatched. CDR3 sequence (DNA): TGTGCCAGCAGCCCGGGGGGGACTAGCGGGAGGGCCAATGAGCAGTTCTTC. Protein sequence: CASSPGGTSGRANEQFF. Looking up the rest from reference TRBV5-4 and TRBJ2-1 gives the full variable domain: ETGVTQSPTHLIKTRGQQVTLRCSSQSGHNTVSWYQQALGQGPQFIFQYYREEENGRGNFPPRFSGLQFPNYSSELNVNALELDDSALYLCASSPGGTSGRANEQFFGPGTRLTVL.

This chain joins TRBV6-6 and TRBJ1-2; 7 bases line up with TRBD1. The J segment lost 8 bases and the V segment lost 6 bases, leaving 9 bases of the junction unmatched. The germline V gene encodes CDR1 MNHNY and CDR2 SVGAGI (reference sequence). The CDR3 contains 13 residues. The CDR3 region is CASRGEGQSGYTF. Written as DNA, the CDR3 is TGTGCCAGCAGAGGTGAGGGACAGTCGGGCTACACCTTC.

The gene calls are TRBV7-8 and TRBJ1-5, with a tentative D call TRBD1 (5 bases). The CDR3 runs 11 residues. CDR1 is SGHVS and CDR2 is FQNEAQ in the germline V gene. V was cut by 5 bases and J by 9 bases, with 8 bases left in between. The DNA for the CDR3 is TGTGCCAGCAGCCCCGGGGGGCCCCAGCATTTT. It is translated as CASSPGGPQHF.

The rearrangement uses TRBV5-1 and TRBJ1-1; D gene ambiguous. CDR1 is SGHRS and CDR2 is YFSETQ in the germline V gene. This CDR3 has 14 amino acids. Trimming pared 0 bases from V and 1 base from J, leaving 7 bases between. As DNA, the CDR3 is TGCGCCAGCAGCTTGGGCCCGGGGAACACTGAAGCTTTCTTT. It translates to CASSLGPGNTEAFF. Full variable domain (remainder filled in from reference TRBV5-1 and TRBJ1-1): KAGVTQTPRYLIKTRGQQVTLSCSPISGHRSVSWYQQTPGQGLQFLFEYFSETQRNKGNFPGRFSGRQFSNSRSEMNVSTLELGDSALYLCASSLGPGNTEAFFGQGTRLTVV.

The chain has TRBV18 and TRBJ1-2; the D is unclear. Trimming shortened V by 3 bases and J by 3 bases, and 32 bases separated the two germline ends. CDR1 is KGHSH, CDR2 LQKENI, per germline. The CDR3 totals 21 residues. As DNA, the CDR3 is TGTGCCAGCTCACCCCCTCGAGGCTGGGGATTTATGGGCCTAGCAGACTATGGCTACACCTTC. Its translation is CASSPPRGWGFMGLADYGYTF.

The chain's CDR3 is CASSLFGQGGNYGYTF. CDR3 bases: TGTGCCAGCAGTTTATTCGGACAGGGGGGGAACTATGGCTACACCTTC. The chain has TRBV28 and TRBJ1-2; TRBD1 agrees at 10 bases. Losses at the gene ends were 1 base for V and 2 bases for J; bases not matched to a gene: 4. In germline, CDR1 is MDHEN, CDR2 SYDVKM. The CDR3 covers 16 residues.

This chain connects TRBV28 to TRBJ1-4; a weak D match, TRBD1 (5 bases). The CDR3 totals 14 residues. Germline CDR1 and CDR2: MDHEN and SYDVKM. V lost 4 bases and J lost 7, with 13 bases in between. The CDR3: CASSSYGGVEKLFF. In DNA form, the CDR3 reads TGTGCCAGCAGTTCCTATGGAGGGGTTGAAAAACTGTTTTTT.

The chain uses TRBV3-1 (or the pseudogene TRBV3-2) and TRBJ1-2, with a tentative D call TRBD1 (6 bases). The CDR3 has 18 residues. The V end was cut by 0 bases, the J end by 0 bases, with 17 bases between. The germline CDR1 and CDR2 sequences are LGHDT and YNNKEL (reference sequence). CDR3 DNA sequence: TGTGCCAGCAGCCAAGATCAGATGACAGGACCGTCTAACTATGGCTACACCTTC. It translates to CASSQDQMTGPSNYGYTF.

The genes are TRBV18 and TRBJ1-5; perhaps TRBD1 as D (5 bases). The germline V and J ends were trimmed by 4 bases and 4 bases, with 8 bases remaining between them. The CDR3 sequence is 13 residues long. Per the germline V gene, CDR1 is KGHSH and CDR2 is LQKENI. In DNA form, the CDR3 reads TGTGCCAGCTCACTCCCAGGGAATCAGCCCCAGCATTTT. Translated, it gives CASSLPGNQPQHF.

J is TRBJ2-2 and V is TRBV5-5, with 10 nucleotides matching TRBD1. With 4 bases clipped from V and 4 bases from J, the junction kept 4 bases outside the gene matches. CDR3 length equals 15 residues. Germline loops: CDR1 SGHKS, CDR2 YYEKEE (reference sequence). In nucleotides, the CDR3 is TGTGCCAGCAGCGACGACAGGGGGCCCACCGGGGAGCTGTTTTTT. Encoded protein: CASSDDRGPTGELFF.

This clone was recorded once. This chain uses TRBV27 with TRBJ1-5; 10 bases fit TRBD1. The germline V gene has CDR1 MNHEY and CDR2 SMNVEV (reference sequence). This CDR3 is 16 amino acids long. V was pared by 5 bases and J by 3 bases, with 7 bases of the junction left unmatched. This chain's CDR3 is CASSPLGTGDNQPQHF. In DNA form, the CDR3 reads TGTGCCAGCAGTCCCCTTGGGACAGGGGACAATCAGCCCCAGCATTTT.